The clone carrying this T cell receptor beta chain was found a few times. The source of the sample is a study of blood T cell repertoires in COVID-19. Study in general: The samples span acute and convalescent COVID-19 from the United States, Italy and Spain. From T cells, B-cell-depleted T cells, or PBMCs came the material, which was cDNA or gDNA.

Original processing methods: Estimation of nucleated cell counts was performed using reference gene primer amplification. Profiled with immunoSEQ multiplex PCR; TCRdb holds only in-frame clones, not every one. V, J and clone size derive from that table, while D and trimming were established from the DNA sequence. The table has 250,000 or so clones, 70% to 90% seen once. The sequence came from a man younger than 35 with active or convalescent COVID-19. The specimen was peripheral blood.

CDR3: CASRVRTGRYSPLHF. The CDR3 DNA sequence: TGTGCCAGCAGGGTTCGGACAGGCAGATATTCACCCCTCCACTTT. The V and J genes are TRBV11-2 and TRBJ1-6, with 7 bases matching TRBD1. Germline V CDR1 and CDR2: SGHAT, FQNNGV. V trimming: 6 bases; J trimming: 8 bases; junction bases outside the gene matches: 10. The CDR3 contains 15 residues.